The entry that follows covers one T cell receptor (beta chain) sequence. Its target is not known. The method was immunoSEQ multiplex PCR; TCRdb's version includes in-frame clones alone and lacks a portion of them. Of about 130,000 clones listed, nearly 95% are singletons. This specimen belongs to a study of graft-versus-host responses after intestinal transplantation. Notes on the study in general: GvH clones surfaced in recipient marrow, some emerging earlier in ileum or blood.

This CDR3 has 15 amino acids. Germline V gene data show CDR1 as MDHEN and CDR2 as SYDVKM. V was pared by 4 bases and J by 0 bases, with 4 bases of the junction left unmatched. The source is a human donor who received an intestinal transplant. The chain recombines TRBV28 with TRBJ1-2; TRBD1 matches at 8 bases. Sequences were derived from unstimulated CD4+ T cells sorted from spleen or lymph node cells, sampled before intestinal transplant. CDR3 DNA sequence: TGTGCCAGCAGTTCACAGGGGGTAGCTAACTATGGCTACACCTTC. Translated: CASSSQGVANYGYTF.